This passage covers 32 T cell receptor beta chains from one sample sequenced in a study of T cell repertoires in cytomegalovirus infection (dated by TCRdb to about 2019). The sequencer listed for this sample is Illumina HiSeq 1500. The public reads were run again by TCRdb, first through fastp at Q25 and then through MiXCR, and only productive beta chains were kept. Every CDR3 protein is listed once, alongside the most common genes and DNA of its rows. The sample table contains hundreds of thousands of distinct CDR3 sequences; only one count was recorded for roughly 24% of them. 7.5% to 9% of the sample goes to the ten largest clones. Source material: CD8+ T cells from PBMCs. The receptors derive from a human donor in good health (CMV status not recorded). Some clones in this sample may be carry-over from other donors' samples.

This clonotype was counted at least ten times. The chain joins TRBV5-6 to TRBJ2-7, with 8 bases identical to TRBD1. Trimming took 4 bases from V and 2 from J; bases not matched to a gene: 11. Looked up from germline, CDR1 is SGHDT and CDR2 is YYEEEE. The CDR3 loop spans 16 amino acids. This chain's CDR3 is CASSPRDRSITYEQYF. The CDR3 nucleotides read TGTGCCAGCAGCCCTAGGGACAGGTCTATCACCTACGAGCAGTACTTC.

The chain couples TRBV7-9 to TRBJ1-6; 7 bases fit TRBD1. Per the germline V gene, CDR1 is SEHNR and CDR2 is FQNEAQ (reference sequence). CDR3 length: 15 amino acids. Trimming cost V 4 bases and J 9 bases; bases outside gene matches: 9. This chain's CDR3 is CASSSLDRRGSPLHF. DNA for the CDR3: TGTGCCAGCAGCTCCCTGGACAGGAGAGGTTCACCCCTCCACTTT.

This clonotype was detected many times. The V and J genes are TRBV7-9 and TRBJ1-2; maybe TRBD1 (5 bases). Germline lookup yields CDR1 SEHNR and CDR2 FQNEAQ (reference sequence). The CDR3 length is 14 residues. Trimming shortened V by 1 base and J by 2 bases, and 8 bases separated the two germline ends. The CDR3 nucleotides read TGTGCCAGCAGCTTAGAAGGGGCAAACTATGGCTACACCTTC. Its translation: CASSLEGANYGYTF. Together with reference TRBV7-9 and TRBJ1-2, the CDR3 gives the full variable domain: DTGVSQNPRHKITKRGQNVTFRCDPISEHNRLYWYRQTLGQGPEFLTYFQNEAQLEKSRLLSDRFSAERPKGSFSTLEIQRTEQGDSAMYLCASSLEGANYGYTFGSGTRLTVV.

The J gene is TRBJ1-1, the V gene TRBV19; 8 bases line up with TRBD1. The ends lost 3 bases at V and 4 bases at J; junction bases unmatched: 10. Looked up from germline, CDR1 is LNHDA and CDR2 is SQIVND (reference sequence). The length of the CDR3 is 16 residues. In nucleotides, the CDR3 is TGTGCCAGTAGTATTGGTCCCTTCACAGGGGGCACTGAAGCTTTCTTT. Translated, it gives CASSIGPFTGGTEAFF.

This clonotype came up a few times. This chain connects TRBV4-1 to TRBJ1-2, with D unclear. CDR1 is MGHRA, CDR2 YSYEKL, per germline. The V end was cut by 0 bases, the J end by 8 bases, with 16 bases between. The CDR3 sequence is 15 residues long. The CDR3 spells CASSQEPGQLGGYTF. The CDR3 nucleotides are TGCGCCAGCAGCCAAGAACCGGGCCAGCTTGGAGGCTACACCTTC.

This clonotype was detected once. The gene calls are TRBV6-2 or TRBV6-3 and TRBJ1-5, with D possibly matching TRBD1 (5 bases). Per the germline V gene, CDR1 is MNHEY and CDR2 is SVGEGT. The CDR3 has 14 residues. Deletions cut 2 bases from V and 6 bases from J, with 11 bases between. The chain's CDR3 is CASSYLEGSQPQHF. In DNA form, the CDR3 reads TGTGCCAGCAGTTACCTGGAGGGGTCTCAGCCCCAGCATTTT.

The chain joins TRBV27 to TRBJ2-3; D is unresolved. With 2 bases removed from V and 5 bases from J, the gap between germline ends came to 8 bases. CDR1 is MNHEY and CDR2 is SMNVEV in the germline V gene (reference sequence). This CDR3 is built from 13 residues. The CDR3 sequence is CASSLIAKDTQYF. In DNA form, the CDR3 reads TGTGCCAGCAGTTTAATCGCAAAAGATACGCAGTATTTT.

To note about this clonotype: A read error may explain this, as a much larger clone is one base away. The CDR3 region is CTSRTSGGSSYNEQFF. CDR3 in DNA: TGTACCAGTAGAACTAGCGGGGGAAGCTCCTACAATGAGCAGTTCTTC. The chain combines TRBV19 with TRBJ2-1, with 11 bases matching TRBD2. Looked up from germline, CDR1 is LNHDA and CDR2 is SQIVND (reference sequence). The CDR3 is made up of 16 amino acids.

This clonotype was seen repeatedly, ten times or more. This chain links TRBV7-9 with TRBJ2-2, with D possibly being TRBD1 or TRBD2 (5 bases each). Per the germline V gene, CDR1 is SEHNR and CDR2 is FQNEAQ (reference sequence). The CDR3 spans 15 residues. The V and J ends lost 0 bases and 4 bases respectively, with 9 bases between them. Written as DNA, the CDR3 is TGTGCCAGCAGCTTAGCGGGGGATGCCACCGGGGAGCTGTTTTTT. It codes for CASSLAGDATGELFF.

In this sample, this clonotype turned up many times. V is TRBV6-5 and J is TRBJ1-5; D is uncertain. The CDR3 runs to 14 residues. CDR1 MNHEY and CDR2 SVGAGI come from the germline V gene. Trimming removed 0 bases at V and 2 bases at J, with 5 bases between. CDR3 sequence (DNA): TGTGCCAGCAGTTACTCAATCGGCAATCAGCCCCAGCATTTT. Protein sequence: CASSYSIGNQPQHF.

The rearrangement uses TRBV2 and TRBJ2-3; the match to TRBD2 covers 10 bases. Trimming at V came to 6 bases and at J to 2 bases, leaving 8 bases not matched to a gene. CDR3 length: 16 residues. Germline CDR1 reads SNHLY; CDR2 reads FYNNEI. CDR3 DNA: TGTGCCAGCAGCGTGGGGACTAGCGTAATCACAGATACGCAGTATTTT. This gives the protein CASSVGTSVITDTQYF.

The sample holds a few counts of this clonotype. The chain carries TRBV20-1 and TRBJ2-7, with unresolved D. Deletions cut 0 bases from V and 0 bases from J, with 12 bases between. The CDR3 is 15 amino acids. Germline V gene lookup returns CDR1 DFQATT and CDR2 SNEGSKA (reference sequence). The CDR3 coding sequence is TGCAGTGCTAGAGATAAGTGGGCAACCTCCTACGAGCAGTACTTC. Translated: CSARDKWATSYEQYF.

As regards this clonotype: A read error may be the cause here, since a much bigger clone is one base away. The CDR3 region is CASSGRGLFF. The CDR3 nucleotides are TGTGCCAGCAGTGGACGGGGGCTGTTCTTC. The chain links TRBV12-3 or TRBV12-4 to TRBJ2-1; D tentatively reads TRBD1 or TRBD2 (6 bases each). V was trimmed by 5 bases and J by 15 bases, leaving 11 bases between them. This CDR3 contains 10 residues.

This clonotype was found many times. The chain links TRBV7-9 to TRBJ2-5, with 8 positions matching TRBD1. The V gene's germline CDR1 is SEHNR and CDR2 FQNEAQ (reference sequence). The CDR3 has 16 amino acids. V was clipped by 3 bases and J by 3 bases; unmatched bases: 9. CDR3 in amino acids: CASSFGRGRREETQYF. The CDR3 region has the DNA TGTGCCAGCAGCTTTGGCAGGGGGCGCCGGGAAGAGACCCAGTACTTC. Complete variable domain (other parts from reference TRBV7-9 and TRBJ2-5): DTGVSQNPRHKITKRGQNVTFRCDPISEHNRLYWYRQTLGQGPEFLTYFQNEAQLEKSRLLSDRFSAERPKGSFSTLEIQRTEQGDSAMYLCASSFGRGRREETQYFGPGTRLLVL.

With respect to this clonotype: A much larger clonotype is one base distant, so this may be a read error. The chain carries TRBV28 and TRBJ1-2, with no clear D. The CDR3 sequence is 14 residues long. CDR1 and CDR2 (germline): MDHEN, SYDVKM. The chain's CDR3 is CANSLLWGDYGYTF. The DNA of the CDR3 is TGTGCCAACAGTTTATTGTGGGGAGACTATGGCTACACCTTC.

As to this clonotype: A much larger clone lies a single base off, so this may be a read error. The gene calls are TRBV7-4 and TRBJ1-2; 8 bases map to TRBD1. The CDR3 runs 13 residues. The germline V gene has CDR1 SGHVT and CDR2 SQSDAQ. The CDR3 DNA reads as TGTGCCGGCAGCGCCCGGGACAGGAGGGACTACACCTTC. It translates to CAGSARDRRDYTF.

This clonotype was seen only a few times. The genes are TRBV7-9 and TRBJ2-1, with D perhaps matching TRBD1 (5 bases). The V end was cut by 4 bases, the J end by 8 bases, with 18 bases between. CDR1 and CDR2 (germline): SEHNR, FQNEAQ (reference sequence). The CDR3 is made up of 15 amino acids. CDR3 protein: CASSSPSAGIDEQFF. In nucleotides, the CDR3 is TGTGCCAGCAGCTCCCCCTCGGCAGGGATCGATGAGCAGTTCTTC. Based on the CDR3 plus reference TRBV7-9 and TRBJ2-1, the full variable domain is DTGVSQNPRHKITKRGQNVTFRCDPISEHNRLYWYRQTLGQGPEFLTYFQNEAQLEKSRLLSDRFSAERPKGSFSTLEIQRTEQGDSAMYLCASSSPSAGIDEQFFGPGTRLTVL.

The rearrangement joins TRBV29-1 to TRBJ1-2; D is uncertain. V lost 4 bases and J lost 6, with 9 bases in between. Germline CDR1 and CDR2: SQVTM and ANQGSEA. CDR3 length: 11 residues. The CDR3 is CSVGVGDGYTF. The CDR3 DNA reads as TGCAGCGTTGGCGTTGGAGATGGCTACACCTTC.

This clonotype showed up just a few times. The rearrangement uses TRBV27 and TRBJ2-3, with D unresolved. Trimming left V 4 bases short and J 2 bases short, with 7 bases between. Looked up from germline, CDR1 is MNHEY and CDR2 is SMNVEV (reference sequence). This CDR3 comprises 13 residues. The CDR3 loop reads CASSYVPTDTQYF. CDR3 coding DNA: TGTGCCAGCAGTTACGTTCCCACAGATACGCAGTATTTT.

The rearrangement uses TRBV6-6 and TRBJ2-7, with 11 bases that match TRBD2. Germline trimming cut 8 bases from V and 3 bases from J; bases unmatched to any gene: 9. The CDR3 runs 15 residues. Germline V gives CDR1 MNHNY, CDR2 SVGAGI (reference sequence). CDR3 region: CASGAGTSGVYEQYV. CDR3 coding DNA: TGTGCCAGCGGCGCCGGGACTAGCGGTGTCTACGAGCAGTACGTC.

The table lists this clonotype with many counts. V is TRBV5-1 and J is TRBJ1-1; TRBD1 agrees at 11 bases. The CDR3 runs 14 residues. After removal of 6 bases from V and 7 bases from J, the junction contained 8 bases not matched to a gene. CDR1 SGHRS and CDR2 YFSETQ come from the germline V gene. The CDR3 DNA reads as TGCGCCAGCACCTCACCGGGACAGGGGGTTGAAGCTTTCTTT. This sequence encodes CASTSPGQGVEAFF.

The chain links TRBV7-6 to TRBJ1-4; 8 positions match TRBD1. The trim removed 8 bases at V and 7 bases at J, leaving 15 bases unmatched. Germline V gives CDR1 SGHVS, CDR2 FNYEAQ. The CDR3 is made up of 16 amino acids. The CDR3 region has the DNA TGTGCCAGCTCCCAGAGGGGAACAGGGGGTAGTGAAAAACTGTTTTTT. Its translation is CASSQRGTGGSEKLFF.

The chain uses TRBV15 and TRBJ1-2; D call uncertain. V was cut by 5 bases and J by 10 bases, with 23 bases left in between. Germline V gene lookup returns CDR1 LNHNV and CDR2 YYDKDF (reference sequence). The CDR3 runs 15 residues. The chain's CDR3 is CATSAWPTGVYDYTF. CDR3 sequence (DNA): TGTGCCACCAGCGCTTGGCCTACGGGTGTTTACGACTACACCTTC. The variable domain in full, completed from reference TRBV15 and TRBJ1-2, reads DAMVIQNPRYQVTQFGKPVTLSCSQTLNHNVMYWYQQKSSQAPKLLFHYYDKDFNNEADTPDNFQSRRPNTSFCFLDIRSPGLGDTAMYLCATSAWPTGVYDYTFGSGTRLTVV.

The chain combines TRBV28 with TRBJ1-1; perhaps TRBD1 as D (6 bases). This CDR3 is 13 amino acids long. CDR1 and CDR2 (germline): MDHEN, SYDVKM. The germline V and J ends were trimmed by 6 bases and 4 bases, with 12 bases remaining between them. The CDR3 DNA reads as TGTGCCAGCAGACAGGGTTTCAGCACTGAAGCTTTCTTT. Encoded protein: CASRQGFSTEAFF.

The chain has TRBV28 and TRBJ1-1; weak D call: TRBD1 (5 bases). There are 15 residues in the CDR3. Trimming took 6 bases from V and 0 from J, leaving 14 bases between them. The V gene's germline CDR1 is MDHEN and CDR2 SYDVKM. In DNA, the CDR3 is TGTGCCAGCAGCTACGTTGGGACGGTGAACACTGAAGCTTTCTTT. Amino acid sequence: CASSYVGTVNTEAFF.

The genes are TRBV5-4 and TRBJ1-1; D is perhaps TRBD1 (6 bases). Trimming took off 7 bases at V and 1 base at J, with 11 bases between the two ends. CDR1 and CDR2 from the germline V gene are SGHNT and YYREEE (reference sequence). CDR3 length: 13 residues. This CDR3 is CASLDRPNTEAFF. The CDR3 DNA reads TGTGCCAGCCTGGACAGACCGAACACTGAAGCTTTCTTT.

V and J are TRBV7-8 and TRBJ2-7; D is possibly TRBD1 (5 bases). CDR1 SGHVS and CDR2 FQNEAQ come from the germline V gene. The CDR3 covers 16 residues. The ends were cut back, 0 bases at V and 4 bases at J, with 16 bases in the middle. The CDR3 DNA reads TGTGCCAGCAGCTTAGCGGGGCAGGGTACCTTTTACGAGCAGTACGTC. As protein: CASSLAGQGTFYEQYV.

This clonotype was detected only a few times. The chain has TRBV19 and TRBJ2-1; TRBD2 aligns across 10 bases. Germline values: CDR1 LNHDA, CDR2 SQIVND (reference sequence). This CDR3 is built from 16 residues. Trimming took 0 bases from V and 5 from J; bases not matched to a gene: 4. The CDR3 DNA reads TGTGCCAGTAGTATAGAAATAGCGGGGGGAAACAATGAGCAGTTCTTC. Protein sequence: CASSIEIAGGNNEQFF.

V usage is TRBV28 and J usage is TRBJ2-1; 12 bases match TRBD2. CDR3 length: 17 amino acids. With V trimmed by 9 bases and J by 0 bases, 9 bases remained unmatched. The germline V gene has CDR1 MDHEN and CDR2 SYDVKM. Written as DNA, the CDR3 is TGTGCCAGTTTGACTAGCGGGGGCTCCCACTCCTACAATGAGCAGTTCTTC. This gives the protein CASLTSGGSHSYNEQFF.

This clonotype was counted between two and nine times. The V gene is TRBV27, the J gene TRBJ2-1; D not certain. CDR1 is MNHEY, CDR2 SMNVEV, per germline (reference sequence). V lost 6 bases to trimming and J lost 3 bases, with 9 bases between them. The CDR3 runs 13 residues. For the CDR3, the DNA is TGTGCCAGCAGAGGGTATGACTACAATGAGCAGTTCTTC. Its translation: CASRGYDYNEQFF.

The chain employs TRBV28 and TRBJ1-2, with TRBD1 identical over 9 bases. The CDR3 is made up of 13 amino acids. V shed 10 bases, J shed 5 bases, and the junction held 8 bases outside the gene matches. The germline gives CDR1 MDHEN, CDR2 SYDVKM. The DNA of the CDR3 is TGTGCCATCCCCGACAGGGGGGGATATGGCTACACCTTC. Protein: CAIPDRGGYGYTF.

The chain combines TRBV28 with TRBJ2-3, with D perhaps TRBD2 (6 bases). Germline values: CDR1 MDHEN, CDR2 SYDVKM. Trimming shortened V by 7 bases and J by 0 bases, and 17 bases separated the two germline ends. The CDR3 contains 16 residues. The CDR3 coding sequence is TGTGCCAGCACGACTAGACACAGGAGCAGCACAGATACGCAGTATTTT. It translates to CASTTRHRSSTDTQYF.